This passage covers 10 T cell receptor beta chains from one sample sequenced in a study of tumor-infiltrating lymphocytes in localized non-small cell lung cancer (dated by TCRdb to about 2021). The library was made by the immunoSEQ multiplex PCR assay. TCRdb stores this immuneACCESS table with in-frame sequences only. Part of the clones is absent; in the studies checked, under half of the shortfall reflects unresolved V genes, and no reason is known for the rest. For this sample the table gives under 35,000 clones, of which approximately 83% were detected only once. The ten largest clones add up to under 2.5% of the sample. The sequencing input was lung tumor tissue. The receptors shown here come from a human donor with non-small cell lung cancer.

Here the CDR3 DNA reads TGTGCCAGTAGTATCATAGGGAATCAGCCCCAGCATTTT. Protein sequence: CASSIIGNQPQHF. The chain has TRBV19 and TRBJ1-5; D is undetermined. There are 13 residues in the CDR3. Germline V CDR1 and CDR2: LNHDA, SQIVND (reference sequence). V was pared by 3 bases and J by 4 bases, with 7 bases between.

This sequence joins TRBV30 and TRBJ2-7; D remains unclear. V was shortened by 2 bases and J by 7 bases, with 15 bases between the two germline ends. CDR1 GTSNPN and CDR2 SVGIG come from the germline V gene (reference sequence). The CDR3 extends over 13 amino acids. DNA for the CDR3: TGTGCCTGGAGTAGTTTCAGGCTTAATGAGCAGTACTTC. It translates to CAWSSFRLNEQYF. Variable domain in full (rest from reference TRBV30 and TRBJ2-7): SQTIHQWPATLVQPVGSPLSLECTVEGTSNPNLYWYRQAAGRGLQLLFYSVGIGQISSEVPQNLSASRPQDRQFILSSKKLLLSDSGFYLCAWSSFRLNEQYFGPGTRLTVT.

This clone appeared a few times. The V gene is TRBV29-1, the J gene TRBJ1-1; 9 bases are a match to TRBD1. The V gene's germline CDR1 is SQVTM and CDR2 ANQGSEA. J gave up 1 base and V 7 bases, and 1 base lay outside the gene matches. This CDR3 spans 12 amino acids. CDR3 sequence reads: CSGGQGNTEAFF. As DNA, the CDR3 is TGCAGCGGGGGACAGGGGAACACTGAAGCTTTCTTT.

V gene TRBV19 combines with J gene TRBJ1-1; TRBD1 agrees at 11 bases. The V and J ends lost 5 bases and 4 bases, in that order; junction bases with no gene match: 6. Germline V gene sequence: CDR1 LNHDA, CDR2 SQIVND (reference sequence). The CDR3 contains 15 residues. This CDR3 is CASSPWTGGGTEAFF. The CDR3 coding sequence is TGTGCCAGTAGTCCGTGGACAGGGGGCGGCACTGAAGCTTTCTTT.

The CDR3 loop is CASSQNPGTNYGYTF. Written as DNA, the CDR3 is TGTGCCAGCAGCCAAAATCCCGGGACCAACTATGGCTACACCTTC. This rearrangement joins TRBV7-2 to TRBJ1-2, with TRBD1 as a possible D gene (5 bases). The germline V gene has CDR1 SGHTA and CDR2 FQGNSA. V was pared by 5 bases and J by 2 bases, with 15 bases between. The CDR3 spans 15 residues.

This clone was recorded once. The chain couples TRBV27 to TRBJ2-5; D call uncertain. V lost 6 bases and J 1 base, leaving 18 bases between the germline ends. Germline V gives CDR1 MNHEY, CDR2 SMNVEV (reference sequence). This CDR3 has 16 residues. This chain's CDR3 is CASRRLGWSIQETQYF. CDR3 DNA sequence: TGTGCCAGCAGACGACTGGGTTGGTCCATCCAAGAGACCCAGTACTTC.

This clone showed up just once. J is TRBJ1-4 and V is TRBV9; D is ambiguous. Trimming left V 4 bases short and J 4 bases short, with 14 bases between. Germline lookup yields CDR1 SGDLS and CDR2 YYNGEE. The CDR3 length is 15 residues. The CDR3 loop reads CASSPPGWGNEKLFF. CDR3 nucleotides: TGTGCCAGCAGCCCCCCCGGGTGGGGTAATGAAAAACTGTTTTTT.

This clone was counted once. This chain joins TRBV5-3 and TRBJ2-6; D ambiguous. TRBV5-3 is an ORF; its function is uncertain. The CDR3 contains 17 residues. V was trimmed by 0 bases and J by 0 bases, leaving 10 bases between them. This CDR3 reads CARSLDGRTSGANVLTF. CDR3 nucleotides: TGTGCCAGAAGCTTGGACGGCAGGACCTCTGGGGCCAACGTCCTGACTTTC.

Here the CDR3 DNA reads TGTGCCAGCAGCTTACGTTCTAGCGGGGGGGCCACAGATACGCAGTATTTT. Amino acid sequence: CASSLRSSGGATDTQYF. V usage is TRBV7-2 and J usage is TRBJ2-3; TRBD2 matches 12 bases. The CDR3 is 17 amino acids. CDR1 is SGHTA and CDR2 is FQGNSA in the germline V gene. The V and J ends lost 2 bases and 2 bases, in that order; junction bases with no gene match: 5.

This sequence joins TRBV2 and TRBJ1-6; unclear D gene. CDR1 is SNHLY and CDR2 is FYNNEI in the germline V gene. This CDR3 has 14 amino acids. Between the trimmed V and J ends, which lost 6 bases and 10 bases, there was a span of 16 bases. The CDR3 sequence is CASSVDGPRSPLHF. CDR3 sequence (DNA): TGTGCCAGCAGCGTTGACGGGCCTCGATCACCCCTCCACTTT. Using reference TRBV2 and TRBJ1-6 for the parts outside the CDR3, the full variable domain is EPEVTQTPSHQVTQMGQEVILRCVPISNHLYFYWYRQILGQKVEFLVSFYNNEISEKSEIFDDQFSVERPDGSNFTLKIRSTKLEDSAMYFCASSVDGPRSPLHFGNGTRLTVT.